The T cell receptor (beta chain) under discussion was sequenced for a study of CD8+ T cells in alopecia areata. Study as a whole: Those patients who were treated received oral tofacitinib, which was given at 5 to 10 mg twice daily for moderate-to-severe alopecia areata.

Reverse transcribed after extraction, RNA yielded cDNA as the sequencing template. Profiled with immunoSEQ multiplex PCR; TCRdb holds only in-frame clones, not every one. This sample has about 250,000 clones, with roughly two thirds found just once. The CDR3 contains 15 residues. V was pared by 2 bases and J by 3 bases, with 10 bases between. The germline V gene has CDR1 LNHDA and CDR2 SQIVND (reference sequence). Collection of lesional scalp punch biopsies and peripheral blood was performed in alopecia areata patients. The sample here was CD4+ T cells sorted from blood, taken at week 0. This clonotype was obtained from a human donor with alopecia areata. The chain is built from TRBV19 and TRBJ2-2; no firm D call. The CDR3 DNA follows: TGTGCCAGTAGTATACCCCTTGCGGACACCGGGGAGCTGTTTTTT. Translation gives CASSIPLADTGELFF.